The source of this TCR beta chain is a study of T cells after yellow fever vaccination. Study findings and constraints: Repertoires obtained by FACS sorting could include abundant clonotypes that entered as contaminants from the bulk population. Overall, a small share of clonotypes was seen in both CD4 and CD8 compartments.

A word on this clonotype: No antigen is known for it.

TCRdb reprocessed the 5' RACE reads via MiXCR and lists one record per CDR3 protein. Of tens of thousands of distinct CDR3 sequences in the sample, roughly 8% were seen once. This CDR3 is built from 13 residues. Per germline, CDR1 MNHEY and CDR2 SMNVEV (reference sequence). V was trimmed by 5 bases and J by 4 bases, leaving 11 bases between them. Sample: CD8+ T cells sorted from PBMCs, taken on the day of the yellow fever booster vaccination. The TCR sequence derives from a young man who received the YFV17D yellow fever vaccine. The chain couples TRBV27 to TRBJ1-2, with D unresolved. The CDR3 loop reads CASSHGPSYGYTF. The DNA of the CDR3 is TGTGCCAGCAGTCACGGGCCCAGCTATGGCTACACCTTC.